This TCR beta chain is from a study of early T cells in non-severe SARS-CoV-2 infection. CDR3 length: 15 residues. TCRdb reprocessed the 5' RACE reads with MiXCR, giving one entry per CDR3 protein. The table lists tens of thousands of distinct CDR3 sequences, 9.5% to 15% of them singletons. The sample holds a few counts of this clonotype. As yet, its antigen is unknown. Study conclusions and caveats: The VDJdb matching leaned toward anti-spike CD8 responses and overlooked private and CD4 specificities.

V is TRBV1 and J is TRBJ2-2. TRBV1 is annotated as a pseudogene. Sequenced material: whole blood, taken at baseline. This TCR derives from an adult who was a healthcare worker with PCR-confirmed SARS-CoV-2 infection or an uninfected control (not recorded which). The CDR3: CTSSQTFFSTGELFF. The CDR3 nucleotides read TGCACCAGCAGCCAGACCTTTTTCAGCACCGGGGAGCTGTTTTTT.